This T cell receptor beta chain was observed in a study of T cell responses to AZD1222 COVID-19 vaccine. Study-level results: Only after the peak T cell response were repertoires sampled. Clonal diversity was possibly underestimated; the donors were predominantly white British and more often female. Receipt of two AZD1222 doses was followed by a rise in Spike-specific TCR breadth and depth.

To note about this clone: What it binds is unknown.

The germline V gene encodes CDR1 SEHNR and CDR2 FQNEAQ (reference sequence). This CDR3 has 16 residues. V dropped 1 base and J dropped 0 bases, with 7 bases sitting between them. Profiling relied on immunoSEQ multiplex PCR, and the TCRdb table lists in-frame clones only, not all of them. The sample consists of about 67,000 clones, less than 90% of them appearing once. The chain recombines TRBV7-9 with TRBJ1-6; D may be TRBD1 (5 bases). The TCR sequence derives from an adult in good health. The input for sequencing was peripheral blood, taken on day 0 of AZD1222 vaccination. CDR3 sequence (DNA): TGTGCCAGCAGCTTAGTGGGGGGCTCCTATAATTCACCCCTCCACTTT. Protein: CASSLVGGSYNSPLHF.